These T cell receptor beta chains were read from a single sample in a study of cytomegalovirus exposure and HLA in healthy donors. Clones were read by immunoSEQ multiplex PCR, and TCRdb kept only the in-frame ones, dropping some. The table lists more than 45,000 clones, about 88% of them singletons. Sequencing used PBMCs. All receptors derive from a woman younger than 30 in good health and CMV-seronegative. The CDR3 runs from the conserved cysteine through the conserved F or W.

TRBV2 CASSRGTSEDTDTQYF
TRBV6-6 CASQLPGGEQYF
TRBV29-1 CSVEGGSGARQYF
TRBV4-2 CASSQDLGTSGYEQYF
TRBV6-5 CASSYPATRIMIF
TRBV19 CATRDRGLGNTIYF
TRBV5-1 CASSLDPTTSYNEQFF
TRBV29-1 CSVEGPQWGVDNEQFF
TRBV5-1 CASSLQGQGYYGYTF
TRBV9 CASSPSTGGTDTQYF
TRBV27 CASSFSGSSYNEQFF
TRBV6-5 CASSYSRTPSGNTIYF
TRBV18 CASSPPWDFANNEQFF
TRBV11-2 CASSQGGGWYNEQFF
TRBV27 CASSFEINTGELFF
TRBV19 CASSNLIGQNEQFF
TRBV7-2 CASSLSGGYEQYF
TRBV5-4 CASSTRTGALDEKLFF
TRBV4-1 CASNPSRGTNEKLFF
TRBV14 CASSPLTRQGETQYF
TRBV30 CAWTPGQGAGEQFF
TRBV4-1 CASSQAAGQGSTEAFF
TRBV15 CATSRDSGGTKNIQYF
TRBV18 CASSPRGRQGYEQYF
TRBV25-1 CASSDPWGGDEQYF
TRBV7-2 CASSKTGKDTQYF
TRBV19 CASSRNFQETQYF
TRBV4-1 CASSQDRAGGTSTDTQYF
TRBV4-1 CASSLLRVGGTNSYEQYF
TRBV6-5 CASRKRGNTEAFF
TRBV5-1 CASSLGLGRLTENEQFF
TRBV5-6 CASSFYYNEQFF
TRBV19 CASRMEPGNIQYF